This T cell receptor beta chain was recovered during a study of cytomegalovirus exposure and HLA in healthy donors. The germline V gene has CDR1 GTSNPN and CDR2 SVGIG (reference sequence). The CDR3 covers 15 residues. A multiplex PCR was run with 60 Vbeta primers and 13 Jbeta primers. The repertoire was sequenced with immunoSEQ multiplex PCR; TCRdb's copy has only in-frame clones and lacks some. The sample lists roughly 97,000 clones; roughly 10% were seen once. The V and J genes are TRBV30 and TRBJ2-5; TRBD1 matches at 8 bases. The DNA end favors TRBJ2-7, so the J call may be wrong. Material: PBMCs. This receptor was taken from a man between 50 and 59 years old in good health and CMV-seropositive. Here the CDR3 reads CAWSVGTGPSYEQYF. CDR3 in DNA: TGTGCCTGGAGTGTGGGGACAGGTCCATCCTACGAGCAGTACTTC.